This T cell receptor beta chain is from a study of technical replicates of blood from a handful of donors. CDR3 length: 13 residues. The V gene's germline CDR1 is GTSNPN and CDR2 SVGIG (reference sequence). Trimming cost V 2 bases and J 7 bases, with 12 bases left between them. Assay used: immunoSEQ multiplex PCR; TCRdb lists only in-frame clones, some missing. Seen here are just over 8,000 clones, about nine tenths observed once, and the top ten hold 12%. This receptor was obtained from a human donor in good health. The chain carries TRBV30 and TRBJ1-3; D unresolved. The sequencing input was PBMCs. For the CDR3, the DNA is TGTGCCTGGAGTATTACTGTCGTGAACACCATATATTTT. Protein product: CAWSITVVNTIYF.